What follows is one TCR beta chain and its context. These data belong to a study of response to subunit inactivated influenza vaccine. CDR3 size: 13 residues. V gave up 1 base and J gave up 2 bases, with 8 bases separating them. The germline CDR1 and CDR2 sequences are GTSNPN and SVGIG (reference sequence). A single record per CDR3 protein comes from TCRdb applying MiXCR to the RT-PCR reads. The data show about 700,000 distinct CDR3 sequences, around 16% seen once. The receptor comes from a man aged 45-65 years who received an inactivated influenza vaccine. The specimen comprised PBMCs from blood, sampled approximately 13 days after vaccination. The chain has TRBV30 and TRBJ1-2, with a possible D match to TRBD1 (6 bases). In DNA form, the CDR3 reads TGTGCCTGGAGTGCTGGACAGAACTATGGCTACACCTTC. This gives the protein CAWSAGQNYGYTF.